The 31 T cell receptor beta chains reported below all come from one sample, sequenced in a study of vaccination and CD4 T cells after COVID-19 (dated 2022 in TCRdb). For these TCRs, the target antigens are not known. The treatment or condition label, as the study defines it: roughly 11-day PBMC culture with coronavirus spike peptide pools or control peptides (ViraFEST assay). CD4+ T cells from unexposed donors were collected before the COVID-19 pandemic (2011-2018). Preparation of the library involved PCR. TCRdb records Illumina iSeq 100 as the sequencer. DNA from cultured CD4+ T cells was subjected to TCR sequencing with the Oncomine TCR Beta short-read assay at the Johns Hopkins FTIC core. In-frame beta chains were kept once TCRdb had trimmed the public reads at Q25 with fastp and called clones with MiXCR. Every CDR3 protein is listed once, alongside the most common genes and DNA of its rows. The sample contains some 5,000 distinct CDR3 sequences, approximately 64% of them found a single time. The top ten clones comprise around 33% of the sample.

The specimen was CD4+ T cells from blood, cultured in vitro. These receptors were taken from a human donor in good health.

The chain uses TRBV10-3 and TRBJ1-1; perhaps TRBD1 as D (5 bases). Trimming took 9 bases from V and 3 from J, leaving 8 bases between them. Germline V gene sequence: CDR1 ENHRY, CDR2 SYGVKD. The CDR3 length is 11 residues. Here the CDR3 DNA reads TGTGCCATGTCGGGGGACACTGAAGCTTTCTTT. Protein: CAMSGDTEAFF.

The chain combines TRBV7-2 with TRBJ2-7, with D tentatively TRBD1 (6 bases). Germline V lookup: CDR1 SGHTA, CDR2 FQGNSA. The CDR3 spans 14 residues. The V and J ends lost 5 bases and 6 bases respectively, with 17 bases between them. CDR3 sequence: CASSGRIQGVEQYF. CDR3 nucleotides: TGTGCCAGCAGCGGTCGGATACAGGGTGTCGAGCAGTACTTC.

The chain links TRBV6-1 to TRBJ1-6, with D hard to call. V was clipped by 5 bases and J by 8 bases, with 10 bases between them. The CDR3 consists of 13 residues. Germline CDR1 and CDR2: MNHNS and SASEGT. The chain's CDR3 is CASSPFADSPLHF. The CDR3 coding sequence is TGTGCCAGCAGTCCCTTCGCAGATTCACCCCTCCACTTT.

This chain links TRBV24-1 with TRBJ2-2, with D perhaps matching TRBD1 or TRBD2 (7 bases each). The CDR3 length is 17 residues. The V gene lost 0 bases and the J gene lost 3 bases, with 13 bases spanning the gap. Germline CDR1 and CDR2: KGHDR and SFDVKD. The CDR3: CATSDLPGGGHTGELFF. In DNA form, the CDR3 reads TGTGCCACCAGTGATTTGCCAGGGGGGGGGCACACCGGGGAGCTGTTTTTT.

This clonotype was seen more than once but under ten times. This chain connects TRBV5-1 to TRBJ1-1; possible D gene TRBD1, 6 bases. V lost 5 bases, J lost 1 base, and 15 bases lay in between. This CDR3 is built from 15 residues. In germline, CDR1 is SGHRS, CDR2 YFSETQ. The CDR3, as DNA: TGCGCCAGCAGGGGGGGGGCCATGGGGAACACTGAAGCTTTCTTT. Residues: CASRGGAMGNTEAFF.

This clonotype was seen a few times. The chain uses TRBV19 and TRBJ1-2, with D possibly TRBD1 on 6 matching bases. CDR1 and CDR2 (germline): LNHDA, SQIVND (reference sequence). This CDR3 is built from 11 residues. Trimming removed 11 bases from V and 7 bases from J, with 14 bases in between. CDR3 nucleotides: TGTGCCTCCCGCCGGGACACTGGCTACACCTTC. It translates to CASRRDTGYTF. Looking up the rest from reference TRBV19 and TRBJ1-2 gives the full variable domain: DGGITQSPKYLFRKEGQNVTLSCEQNLNHDAMYWYRQDPGQGLRLIYYSQIVNDFQKGDIAEGYSVSREKKESFPLTVTSAQKNPTAFYLCASRRDTGYTFGSGTRLTVV.

The rearrangement joins TRBV20-1 to TRBJ1-2, with 7 bases that match TRBD1. Germline V gene sequence: CDR1 DFQATT, CDR2 SNEGSKA (reference sequence). Trimming cost V 6 bases and J 5 bases; bases outside gene matches: 12. CDR3 length: 14 amino acids. CDR3 loop: CSAVPIDRDYGYTF. CDR3 nucleotide sequence: TGCAGTGCCGTCCCTATCGACAGGGATTATGGCTACACCTTC.

This clonotype turned up a few times. The V gene is TRBV20-1, the J gene TRBJ1-5; D may be TRBD1 (5 bases). The V and J ends lost 6 bases and 5 bases respectively, with 17 bases between them. Per the germline V gene, CDR1 is DFQATT and CDR2 is SNEGSKA (reference sequence). The CDR3 has 14 residues. DNA of the CDR3: TGCAGTGCGACGGTGGGGCAGGGATATCAGCCCCAGCATTTT. Translation: CSATVGQGYQPQHF.

This clonotype turned up a few times. The chain combines TRBV7-9 with TRBJ2-7, with 7 positions matching TRBD1. Per germline, CDR1 SEHNR and CDR2 FQNEAQ (reference sequence). CDR3 length: 12 amino acids. Trimming at V came to 4 bases and at J to 3 bases, leaving 0 bases not matched to a gene. CDR3 loop: CASSYRGYEQYF. CDR3 nucleotide sequence: TGTGCCAGCAGCTACAGGGGCTACGAGCAGTACTTC.

Concerning this clonotype itself: Sequence at one end of the junction differs from germline and may be a read error. The chain employs TRBV20-1 and TRBJ1-5, with unresolved D. The germline gives CDR1 DFQATT, CDR2 SNEGSKA (reference sequence). This CDR3 has 12 amino acids. CDR3: CGARDFNQPQHF. DNA for the CDR3: TGCGGTGCTAGAGATTTTAATCAGCCCCAGCATTTT.

This clonotype came up a few times. This chain connects TRBV20-1 to TRBJ2-1, with TRBD2 matching over 13 bases. Trimming took 4 bases from V and 5 from J; bases not matched to a gene: 2. CDR1 and CDR2 (germline): DFQATT, SNEGSKA (reference sequence). CDR3 length: 14 amino acids. The CDR3 here is CSAMTSGRNNEQFF. The CDR3 DNA follows: TGCAGTGCTATGACTAGCGGGAGGAACAATGAGCAGTTCTTC.

The chain couples TRBV11-2 to TRBJ2-2; a possible D gene is TRBD2 (5 bases). V lost 5 bases, J lost 7 bases, and 11 bases lay in between. The germline gives CDR1 SGHAT, CDR2 FQNNGV. The CDR3 totals 13 residues. CDR3 DNA: TGTGCCAGCAGCCCTGTTCGGGGCGGGGAGCTGTTTTTT. This sequence encodes CASSPVRGGELFF. Based on the CDR3 plus reference TRBV11-2 and TRBJ2-2, the full variable domain is EAGVAQSPRYKIIEKRQSVAFWCNPISGHATLYWYQQILGQGPKLLIQFQNNGVVDDSQLPKDRFSAERLKGVDSTLKIQPAKLEDSAVYLCASSPVRGGELFFGEGSRLTVL.

This clonotype was detected a few times. The V call is TRBV7-6, the J call TRBJ1-5, with 7 positions matching TRBD1. The trim removed 1 base at V and 5 bases at J, leaving 8 bases unmatched. Germline CDR1 and CDR2: SGHVS and FNYEAQ. The CDR3 runs to 16 residues. The CDR3 sequence: CASSLESGGGDQPQHF. The CDR3 nucleotides read TGTGCCAGCAGCTTAGAATCAGGGGGTGGTGATCAGCCCCAGCATTTT.

The CDR3 nucleotides are TGTGCCAGCTCACAGGGGGTAAGGCTTCCTGAAGCTTTCTTT. This encodes CASSQGVRLPEAFF. The genes are TRBV15 and TRBJ1-1, with 8 positions matching TRBD1. Trimming took 10 bases from V and 6 from J; bases not matched to a gene: 13. Germline CDR1 and CDR2: LNHNV and YYDKDF (reference sequence). The CDR3 extends over 14 amino acids.

This clonotype was counted once. CDR3 bases: TGTGCCAGCAGTGACTCGCAACTAGCGGGGGCTTACAATGAGCAGTTCTTC. Residues: CASSDSQLAGAYNEQFF. The chain uses TRBV6-4 and TRBJ2-1; 11 nucleotides agree with TRBD2. CDR3 length equals 17 residues. Germline V lookup: CDR1 MRHNA, CDR2 SNTAGT. Trimming at V came to 0 bases and at J to 4 bases, leaving 5 bases not matched to a gene.

This clonotype was seen a few times. This chain joins TRBV15 and TRBJ1-3; D is undetermined. Germline V gene sequence: CDR1 LNHNV, CDR2 YYDKDF (reference sequence). V shed 4 bases and J shed 2 bases, with 15 bases lying between them. The CDR3 is made up of 16 amino acids. CDR3 sequence (DNA): TGTGCCACCAGCATCCGACCCCAACTCACTGGAAACACCATATATTTT. This encodes CATSIRPQLTGNTIYF.

This clonotype turned up a few times. This sequence joins TRBV6-1 and TRBJ1-1; D is unresolved. Per the germline V gene, CDR1 is MNHNS and CDR2 is SASEGT. V dropped 10 bases and J dropped 0 bases, with 15 bases sitting between them. The CDR3 totals 14 residues. CDR3 sequence reads: CATDRRELNTEAFF. The CDR3 bases are TGTGCCACCGACCGTCGGGAGCTGAACACTGAAGCTTTCTTT.

This clonotype showed up just a few times. V is TRBV7-7 and J is TRBJ1-1, with D maybe TRBD1 (5 bases). V gave up 5 bases and J gave up 4 bases, with 11 bases separating them. The CDR3 length is 13 residues. CDR1 is SSHAT, CDR2 FNYEAQ, per germline (reference sequence). In DNA form, the CDR3 reads TGTGCCAGCAGCCCCCCAGGGTCCACTGAAGCTTTCTTT. Translating it yields CASSPPGSTEAFF.

By share of the sample, this clonotype is medium-sized. J is TRBJ2-5 and V is TRBV27; possibly TRBD1 or TRBD2 for D (6 bases each). CDR3 length equals 15 residues. V shed 10 bases and J shed 1 base, with 19 bases lying between them. Germline V gives CDR1 MNHEY, CDR2 SMNVEV (reference sequence). CDR3 sequence reads: CATGRWGAFQETQYF. The CDR3 DNA sequence: TGTGCCACCGGGAGATGGGGGGCCTTCCAAGAGACCCAGTACTTC.

This clonotype turned up a few times. This chain connects TRBV10-3 to TRBJ1-6, with 7 bases matching TRBD1. Germline V lookup: CDR1 ENHRY, CDR2 SYGVKD. CDR3 length equals 13 residues. The trim removed 4 bases at V and 8 bases at J, leaving 2 bases unmatched. The CDR3 DNA is TGTGCCATCAGTGGGGACAGCGATTCACCCCTCCACTTT. It specifies CAISGDSDSPLHF.

The rearrangement uses TRBV7-2 and TRBJ2-2, with D perhaps assigned TRBD1 or TRBD2 (5 bases each). V was shortened by 1 base and J by 6 bases, with 12 bases between the two germline ends. CDR1 is SGHTA and CDR2 is FQGNSA in the germline V gene. CDR3 length equals 15 residues. The CDR3 region has the DNA TGTGCCAGCAGCTTAGTCGGTCTGGGACCCGGGGAGCTGTTTTTT. It specifies CASSLVGLGPGELFF. The variable domain in full, completed from reference TRBV7-2 and TRBJ2-2, reads GAGVSQSPSNKVTEKGKDVELRCDPISGHTALYWYRQSLGQGLEFLIYFQGNSAPDKSGLPSDRFSAERTGGSVSTLTIQRTQQEDSAVYLCASSLVGLGPGELFFGEGSRLTVL.

The chain couples TRBV6-2 or TRBV6-3 to TRBJ2-5; the D gene is possibly TRBD1 (5 bases). Per the germline V gene, CDR1 is MNHEY and CDR2 is SVGEGT. The CDR3 length is 14 residues. Between the trimmed V and J ends, which lost 7 bases and 5 bases, there was a span of 17 bases. This CDR3 is CASNYRYPGETQYF. In DNA, the CDR3 is TGTGCCAGCAACTACAGGTATCCTGGCGAGACCCAGTACTTC.

The chain has TRBV12-3 or TRBV12-4 and TRBJ1-5; 8 bases agree with TRBD1. The CDR3 is 15 residues long. With 6 bases clipped from V and 1 base from J, the junction kept 5 bases outside the gene matches. CDR3 sequence (DNA): TGTGCCAGCAGCCCGACAGGGGAAAGCAATCAGCCCCAGCATTTT. It specifies CASSPTGESNQPQHF.

This clonotype was counted only a few times. The rearrangement links TRBV6-2 or TRBV6-3 to TRBJ1-2; possible D gene TRBD1, 5 bases. The germline V and J ends were trimmed by 10 bases and 8 bases, with 20 bases remaining between them. CDR3 length equals 13 residues. Germline lookup yields CDR1 MNHEY and CDR2 SVGEGT. This CDR3 reads CATRGDADPGYTF. In DNA form, the CDR3 reads TGTGCCACGAGGGGTGACGCGGATCCAGGCTACACCTTC.

The rearrangement links TRBV2 to TRBJ1-1; no reliable D call. Trimming took off 11 bases at V and 0 bases at J, with 13 bases between the two ends. The germline gives CDR1 SNHLY, CDR2 FYNNEI. This CDR3 has 13 residues. Written as DNA, the CDR3 is TGTGCCTCTCCTAACACTTTGAACACTGAAGCTTTCTTT. Amino acids: CASPNTLNTEAFF.

This chain uses TRBV14 with TRBJ2-7; unclear D gene. The length of the CDR3 is 13 residues. The V gene lost 2 bases and the J gene lost 3 bases, with 8 bases spanning the gap. CDR1 and CDR2 (germline): SGHDN, FVKESK. The CDR3 bases are TGTGCCAGCAGCCAATCGGGTGTCTACGAGCAGTACTTC. Protein product: CASSQSGVYEQYF.

This chain joins TRBV7-9 and TRBJ2-3; weak D call: TRBD2 (6 bases). CDR3 length: 17 residues. The V end lost 3 bases, the J end lost 1 base, and 17 bases lay between the germline ends. Germline loops: CDR1 SEHNR, CDR2 FQNEAQ (reference sequence). The CDR3: CASSFSSAGFGTDTQYF. The CDR3 coding sequence is TGTGCCAGCAGCTTTTCGTCTGCGGGGTTCGGCACAGATACGCAGTATTTT.

This clonotype was observed a handful of times. V is TRBV18 and J is TRBJ2-5; 7 nucleotides match TRBD1. Looked up from germline, CDR1 is KGHSH and CDR2 is LQKENI. CDR3 length: 16 amino acids. V shed 1 base, J shed 4 bases, and the junction held 9 bases outside the gene matches. The CDR3 sequence is CASSPLDRKDGETQYF. CDR3 DNA: TGTGCCAGCTCACCACTGGACAGGAAGGATGGAGAGACCCAGTACTTC. Full variable domain (rest looked up from reference TRBV18 and TRBJ2-5): NAGVMQNPRHLVRRRGQEARLRCSPMKGHSHVYWYRQLPEEGLKFMVYLQKENIIDESGMPKERFSAEFPKEGPSILRIQQVVRGDSAAYFCASSPLDRKDGETQYFGPGTRLLVL.

The chain links TRBV7-9 to TRBJ2-4; TRBD2 is a possible D gene (6 bases). The CDR3 loop spans 14 amino acids. The V end lost 5 bases, the J end lost 8 bases, and 16 bases lay between the germline ends. Germline CDR1 SEHNR, CDR2 FQNEAQ (reference sequence). CDR3 nucleotides: TGTGCCAGCAGCCCGCTGGGGGTAGCGGACATTCAGTACTTC. Encoded protein: CASSPLGVADIQYF.

The chain is built from TRBV30 and TRBJ1-2; D possibly corresponds to TRBD1 (5 bases). Trimming pared 0 bases from V and 13 bases from J, leaving 15 bases between. CDR3 length: 12 residues. Germline values: CDR1 GTSNPN, CDR2 SVGIG (reference sequence). The CDR3 is CAWSVYWDGLTF. The CDR3 nucleotides read TGTGCCTGGAGTGTATATTGGGACGGCCTCACCTTC.

This clonotype was seen only a few times. The chain is built from TRBV7-9 and TRBJ1-5; no definite D call. The CDR3 length is 14 residues. The germline gives CDR1 SEHNR, CDR2 FQNEAQ (reference sequence). V lost 2 bases, J lost 3 bases, and 8 bases lay in between. As DNA, the CDR3 is TGTGCCAGCAGCTTATCGGCAGACAATCAGCCCCAGCATTTT. It encodes CASSLSADNQPQHF.